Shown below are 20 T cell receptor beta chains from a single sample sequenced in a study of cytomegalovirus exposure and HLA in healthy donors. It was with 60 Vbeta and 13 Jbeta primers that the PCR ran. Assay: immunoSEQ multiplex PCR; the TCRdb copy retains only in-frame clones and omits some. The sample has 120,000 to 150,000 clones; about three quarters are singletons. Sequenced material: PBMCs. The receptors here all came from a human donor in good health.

CDR3 in DNA: TGTGCCAGCAGTGTTACAGGAGCCTATGGCTACACCTTC. Translating gives CASSVTGAYGYTF. The rearrangement uses TRBV6-1 and TRBJ1-2; perhaps TRBD1 as D (5 bases). Germline CDR1 is MNHNS and CDR2 is SASEGT. The CDR3 has 13 amino acids. V was trimmed by 4 bases and J by 4 bases, leaving 10 bases between them.

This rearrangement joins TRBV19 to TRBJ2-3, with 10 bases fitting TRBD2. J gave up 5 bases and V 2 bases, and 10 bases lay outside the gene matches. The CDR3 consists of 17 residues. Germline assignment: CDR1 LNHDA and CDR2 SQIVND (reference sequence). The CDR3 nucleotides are TGTGCCAGTAGTATAAGGACCGGGACTAGCGCGGGAGATACGCAGTATTTT. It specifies CASSIRTGTSAGDTQYF.

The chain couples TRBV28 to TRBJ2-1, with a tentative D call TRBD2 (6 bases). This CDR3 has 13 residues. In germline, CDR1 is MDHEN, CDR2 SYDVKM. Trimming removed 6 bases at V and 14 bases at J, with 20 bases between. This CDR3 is CASRPGPVRGKFF. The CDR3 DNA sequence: TGTGCCAGCAGGCCGGGACCCGTGCGGGGCAAGTTCTTC.

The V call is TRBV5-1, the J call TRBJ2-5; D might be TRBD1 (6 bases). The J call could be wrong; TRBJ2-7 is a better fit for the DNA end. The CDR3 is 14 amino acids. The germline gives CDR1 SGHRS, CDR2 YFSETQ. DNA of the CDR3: TGCGCCAGCAGCTTGGCCGGACAGTTGGACGAGCAGTACTTC. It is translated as CASSLAGQLDEQYF.

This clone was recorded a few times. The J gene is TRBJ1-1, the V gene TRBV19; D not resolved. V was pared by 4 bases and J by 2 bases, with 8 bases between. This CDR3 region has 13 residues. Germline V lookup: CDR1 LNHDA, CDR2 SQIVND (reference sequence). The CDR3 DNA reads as TGTGCCAGTAGTAACACACGAAACACTGAAGCTTTCTTT. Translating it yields CASSNTRNTEAFF. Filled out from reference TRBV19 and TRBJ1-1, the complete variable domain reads DGGITQSPKYLFRKEGQNVTLSCEQNLNHDAMYWYRQDPGQGLRLIYYSQIVNDFQKGDIAEGYSVSREKKESFPLTVTSAQKNPTAFYLCASSNTRNTEAFFGQGTRLTVV.

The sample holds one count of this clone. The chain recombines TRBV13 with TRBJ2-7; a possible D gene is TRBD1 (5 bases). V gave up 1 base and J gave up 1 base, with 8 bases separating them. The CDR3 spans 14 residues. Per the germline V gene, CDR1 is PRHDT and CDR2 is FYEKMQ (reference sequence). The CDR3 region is CASSLEGESYEQYF. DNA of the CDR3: TGTGCCAGCAGCTTAGAAGGGGAATCCTACGAGCAGTACTTC.

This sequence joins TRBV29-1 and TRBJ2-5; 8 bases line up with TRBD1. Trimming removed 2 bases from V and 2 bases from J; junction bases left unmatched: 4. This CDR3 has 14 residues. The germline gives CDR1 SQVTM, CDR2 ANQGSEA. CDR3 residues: CSVEPTGVQETQYF. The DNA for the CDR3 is TGCAGCGTTGAACCGACAGGGGTACAAGAGACCCAGTACTTC.

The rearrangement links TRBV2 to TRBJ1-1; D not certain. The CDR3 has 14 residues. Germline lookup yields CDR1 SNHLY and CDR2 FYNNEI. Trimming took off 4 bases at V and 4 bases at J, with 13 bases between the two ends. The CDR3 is CASSVEALATEAFF. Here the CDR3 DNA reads TGTGCCAGCAGTGTGGAGGCGTTGGCCACTGAAGCTTTCTTT. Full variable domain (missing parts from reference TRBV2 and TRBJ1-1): EPEVTQTPSHQVTQMGQEVILRCVPISNHLYFYWYRQILGQKVEFLVSFYNNEISEKSEIFDDQFSVERPDGSNFTLKIRSTKLEDSAMYFCASSVEALATEAFFGQGTRLTVV.

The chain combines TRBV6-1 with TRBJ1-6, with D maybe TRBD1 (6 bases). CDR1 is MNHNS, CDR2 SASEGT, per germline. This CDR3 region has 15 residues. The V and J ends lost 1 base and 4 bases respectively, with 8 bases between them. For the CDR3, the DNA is TGTGCCAGCAGTGAAGGACAGGAATATAATTCACCCCTCCACTTT. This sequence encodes CASSEGQEYNSPLHF.

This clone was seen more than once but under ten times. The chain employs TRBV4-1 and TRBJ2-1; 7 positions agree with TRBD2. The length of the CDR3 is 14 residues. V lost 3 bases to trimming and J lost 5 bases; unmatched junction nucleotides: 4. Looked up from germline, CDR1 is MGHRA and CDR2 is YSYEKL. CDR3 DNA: TGCGCCAGCAGCCAGGGACTACTGAACAATGAGCAGTTCTTC. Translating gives CASSQGLLNNEQFF.

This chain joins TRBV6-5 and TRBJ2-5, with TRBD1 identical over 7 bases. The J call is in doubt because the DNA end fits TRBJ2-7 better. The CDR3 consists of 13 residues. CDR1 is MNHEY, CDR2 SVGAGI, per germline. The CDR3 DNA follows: TGTGCCAGCAGTTGGGGACAGAACTACGAGCAGTACTTC. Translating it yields CASSWGQNYEQYF.

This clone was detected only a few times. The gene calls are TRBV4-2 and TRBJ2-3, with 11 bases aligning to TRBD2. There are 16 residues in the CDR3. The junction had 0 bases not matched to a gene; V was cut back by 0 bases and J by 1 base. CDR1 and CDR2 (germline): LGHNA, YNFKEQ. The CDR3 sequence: CASSQELAGGTDTQYF. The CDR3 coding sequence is TGTGCCAGCAGCCAAGAACTAGCGGGGGGCACAGATACGCAGTATTTT.

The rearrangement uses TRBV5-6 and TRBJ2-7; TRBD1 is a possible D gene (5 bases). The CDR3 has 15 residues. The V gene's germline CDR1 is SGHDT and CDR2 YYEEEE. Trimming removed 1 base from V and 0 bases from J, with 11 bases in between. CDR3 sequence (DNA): TGTGCCAGCAGCTTGAGCAGGGCGAACTCCTACGAGCAGTACTTC. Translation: CASSLSRANSYEQYF.

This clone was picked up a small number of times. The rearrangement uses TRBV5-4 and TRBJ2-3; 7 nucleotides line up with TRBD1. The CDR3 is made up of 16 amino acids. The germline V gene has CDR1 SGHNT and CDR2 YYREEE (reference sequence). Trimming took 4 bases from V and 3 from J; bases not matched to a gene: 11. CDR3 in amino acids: CASSGRQGGGTDTQYF. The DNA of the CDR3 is TGTGCCAGCAGCGGGAGACAGGGCGGTGGGACAGATACGCAGTATTTT.

In DNA form, the CDR3 reads TGCGCCAGCACCGTAACACTAGGAAACACCGGGGAGCTGTTTTTT. Translation gives CASTVTLGNTGELFF. This chain uses TRBV5-1 with TRBJ2-2, with a possible D match to TRBD2 (5 bases). V shed 6 bases and J shed 2 bases, with 14 bases lying between them. Germline values: CDR1 SGHRS, CDR2 YFSETQ. This CDR3 spans 15 amino acids.

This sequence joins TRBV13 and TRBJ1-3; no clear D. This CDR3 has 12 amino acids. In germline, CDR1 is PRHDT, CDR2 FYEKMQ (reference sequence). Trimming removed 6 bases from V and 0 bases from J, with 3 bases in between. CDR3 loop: CASSYSGNTIYF. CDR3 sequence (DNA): TGTGCCAGCAGTTACTCTGGAAACACCATATATTTT.

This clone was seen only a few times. This CDR3 reads CASSLNSNEKLFF. CDR3 DNA: TGCGCCAGCAGCTTAAATTCGAATGAAAAACTGTTTTTT. This sequence joins TRBV5-1 and TRBJ1-4; D gene uncertain. V was pared by 2 bases and J by 5 bases, with 7 bases between. Per germline, CDR1 SGHRS and CDR2 YFSETQ. The CDR3 has 13 residues.

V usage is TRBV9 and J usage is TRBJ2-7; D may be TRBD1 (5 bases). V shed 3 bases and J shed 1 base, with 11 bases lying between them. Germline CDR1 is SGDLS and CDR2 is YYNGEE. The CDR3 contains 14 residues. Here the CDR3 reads CASSASAGSYEQYF. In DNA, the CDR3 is TGTGCCAGCAGCGCCTCGGCAGGGTCCTACGAGCAGTACTTC.

This CDR3 reads CASSPRTGAYEQYF. CDR3 sequence (DNA): TGTGCCAGCTCACCCCGGACAGGGGCCTACGAGCAGTACTTC. This sequence joins TRBV18 and TRBJ2-7; 9 nucleotides align to TRBD1. CDR1 is KGHSH, CDR2 LQKENI, per germline. The CDR3 contains 14 residues. Unmatched junction bases numbered 2, after V lost 3 bases and J lost 2 bases.

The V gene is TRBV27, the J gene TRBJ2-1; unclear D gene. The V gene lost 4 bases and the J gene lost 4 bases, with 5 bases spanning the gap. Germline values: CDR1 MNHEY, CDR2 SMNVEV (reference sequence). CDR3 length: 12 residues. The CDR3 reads CASSYGYNEQFF. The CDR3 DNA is TGTGCCAGCAGTTACGGGTACAATGAGCAGTTCTTC.